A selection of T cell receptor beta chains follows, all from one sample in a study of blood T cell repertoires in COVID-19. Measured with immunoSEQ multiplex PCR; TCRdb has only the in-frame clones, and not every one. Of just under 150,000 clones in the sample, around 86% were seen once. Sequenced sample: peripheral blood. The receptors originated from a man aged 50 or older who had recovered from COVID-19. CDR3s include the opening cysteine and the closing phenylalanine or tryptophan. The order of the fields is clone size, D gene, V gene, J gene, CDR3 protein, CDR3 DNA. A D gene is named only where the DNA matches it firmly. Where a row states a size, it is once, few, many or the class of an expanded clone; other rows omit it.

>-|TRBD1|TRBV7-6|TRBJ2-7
CASSLFPGQGPFSYEQYF
TGTGCCAGCAGCTTGTTCCCGGGACAGGGCCCTTTCTCCTACGAGCAGTACTTC
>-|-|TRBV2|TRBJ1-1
CASTRTGQNTEAFF
TGTGCCAGCACCCGAACAGGACAGAACACTGAAGCTTTCTTT
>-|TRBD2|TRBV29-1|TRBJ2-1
CSVGLAGGSYNEQFF
TGCAGCGTAGGACTAGCGGGGGGGAGTTACAATGAGCAGTTCTTC
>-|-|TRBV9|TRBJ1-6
CASSVEAGNSPLHF
TGTGCCAGCAGCGTAGAAGCTGGTAATTCACCCCTCCACTTT
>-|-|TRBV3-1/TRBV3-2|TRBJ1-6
CASSQETGLEAYNSPLHF
TGTGCCAGCAGCCAAGAAACAGGGCTAGAGGCCTATAATTCACCCCTCCACTTT
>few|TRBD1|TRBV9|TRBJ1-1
CASSVGTGTEAFF
TGTGCCAGCAGCGTTGGGACAGGGACTGAAGCTTTCTTT
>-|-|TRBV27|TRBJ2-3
CASSLLRTSTDTQYF
TGTGCCAGCAGTTTATTACGAACTAGCACAGATACGCAGTATTTT
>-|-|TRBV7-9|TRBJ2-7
CASSYPGGPNEQYF
TGTGCCAGCAGCTACCCGGGTGGTCCAAACGAGCAGTACTTC
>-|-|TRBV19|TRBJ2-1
CASSIVGQGRYNEQFF
TGTGCCAGTAGTATCGTGGGGCAGGGGCGTTACAATGAGCAGTTCTTC
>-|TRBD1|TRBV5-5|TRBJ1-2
CASSSGTGANYGYTF
TGTGCCAGCTCTTCCGGGACAGGAGCTAACTATGGCTACACCTTC
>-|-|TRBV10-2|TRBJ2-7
CASSESPWTVLPSYEQYF
TGCGCCAGCAGTGAGTCACCCTGGACAGTTTTACCCTCCTACGAGCAGTACTTC
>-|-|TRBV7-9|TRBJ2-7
CASSLGGLWADQYF
TGTGCCAGCAGCTTAGGAGGACTCTGGGCGGATCAGTACTTC
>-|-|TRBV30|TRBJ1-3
CAWNRANVNTIYF
TGTGCCTGGAACAGGGCGAATGTAAACACCATATATTTT
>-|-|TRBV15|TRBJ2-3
CATSRAYYGGASTDTQYF
TGTGCCACCAGCAGAGCTTACTACGGGGGAGCTAGCACAGATACGCAGTATTTT
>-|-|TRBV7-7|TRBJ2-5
CASSLGGLGETQYF
TGTGCTAGCAGCTTAGGCGGGCTGGGGGAGACCCAGTACTTC
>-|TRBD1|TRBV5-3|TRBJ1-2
CARLQGRGYGYTF
TGTGCCAGATTACAGGGGCGCGGCTATGGCTACACCTTC
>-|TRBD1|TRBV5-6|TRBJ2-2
CASSLGDRVFGELFF
TGTGCCAGCAGCTTGGGCGACAGGGTTTTCGGGGAGCTGTTTTTT
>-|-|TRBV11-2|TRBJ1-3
CASSLGTTGNTIYF
TGTGCCAGCAGCTTGGGGACAACTGGAAACACCATATATTTT
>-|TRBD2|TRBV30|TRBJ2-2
CAWSDRAGVNTGELFF
TGTGCCTGGAGTGACCGAGCGGGGGTGAACACCGGGGAGCTGTTTTTT
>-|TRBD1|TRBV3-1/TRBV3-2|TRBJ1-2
CASSQGTGGHYGYTF
TGTGCCAGCAGCCAAGGGACAGGGGGCCACTATGGCTACACCTTC
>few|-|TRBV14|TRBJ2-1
CASSQDSARSYNEQFF
TGTGCCAGCAGCCAAGATTCGGCTAGATCCTACAATGAGCAGTTCTTC
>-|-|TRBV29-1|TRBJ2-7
CSVVVQTYEQYF
TGCAGCGTTGTGGTACAGACCTACGAGCAGTACTTC
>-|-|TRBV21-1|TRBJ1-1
CASSKDPPRLKNTEAFF
TGTGCCAGCAGCAAAGACCCTCCCCGACTGAAGAACACTGAAGCTTTCTTT
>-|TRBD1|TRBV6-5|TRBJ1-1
CASRTEQGLTEAFF
TGTGCCAGCAGGACCGAACAGGGGCTCACTGAAGCTTTCTTT
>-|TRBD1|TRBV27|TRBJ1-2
CASRETGSYGYTF
TGTGCCAGCAGGGAGACAGGGTCCTATGGCTACACCTTC
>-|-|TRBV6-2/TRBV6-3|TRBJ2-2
CASSLPYGELFF
TGTGCCAGCAGTTTACCCTACGGGGAGCTGTTTTTT
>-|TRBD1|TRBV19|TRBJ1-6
CASSIGQASSYNSPLHF
TGTGCCAGTAGTATCGGACAGGCAAGCTCCTATAATTCACCCCTCCACTTT
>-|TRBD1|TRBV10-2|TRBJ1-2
CASSEILRDRGPGYTF
TGCGCCAGCAGTGAAATCCTGAGGGACAGGGGGCCTGGCTACACCTTC
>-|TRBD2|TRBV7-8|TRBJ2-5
CASSATGTSGGAGRETQYF
TGTGCCAGCAGCGCCACGGGGACTAGCGGGGGGGCTGGTCGGGAGACCCAGTACTTC
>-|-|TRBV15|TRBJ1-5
CATSFRRENQPQHF
TGTGCCACCAGCTTCCGGCGGGAGAATCAGCCCCAGCATTTT
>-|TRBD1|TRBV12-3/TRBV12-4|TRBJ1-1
CASSLGTGTEAFF
TGTGCCAGCAGTCTCGGGACAGGGACTGAAGCTTTCTTT